Described below is a single T cell receptor beta chain sequence and its context. The antigen remains undetermined. The data are from a study of OX40 agonist ivuxolimab in advanced cancers. Study details: Three partial responders included one hepatocellular carcinoma patient and two cutaneous melanoma patients. Study conclusions and caveats: Researchers did not establish what antigens the expanded peripheral T cells target. Near-lowest levels of clonal expansion characterized partial responders at 0.1-3.0 mg/kg.

Assay: immunoSEQ multiplex PCR; the TCRdb copy retains only in-frame clones and omits some. The sample has under 70,000 clones; around 86% are singletons. Blood got drawn at baseline, again on cycle 4 day 1, and then on cycle 7 day 1. The ends were cut back, 3 bases at V and 14 bases at J, with 13 bases in the middle. The length of the CDR3 is 11 residues. Germline-derived CDR1 and CDR2 are LNHDA and SQIVND (reference sequence). The starting material was CD4+ or CD8+ T cells sorted from blood, obtained in a trial of the OX40 agonist ivuxolimab. The chain employs TRBV19 and TRBJ1-1; D ambiguous. The sequence derives from an adult with an advanced solid tumor such as melanoma, head and neck, liver or kidney cancer. The DNA for the CDR3 is TGTGCCAGTAGTATTCCCCGAGGATACTTCTTT. Residues: CASSIPRGYFF.